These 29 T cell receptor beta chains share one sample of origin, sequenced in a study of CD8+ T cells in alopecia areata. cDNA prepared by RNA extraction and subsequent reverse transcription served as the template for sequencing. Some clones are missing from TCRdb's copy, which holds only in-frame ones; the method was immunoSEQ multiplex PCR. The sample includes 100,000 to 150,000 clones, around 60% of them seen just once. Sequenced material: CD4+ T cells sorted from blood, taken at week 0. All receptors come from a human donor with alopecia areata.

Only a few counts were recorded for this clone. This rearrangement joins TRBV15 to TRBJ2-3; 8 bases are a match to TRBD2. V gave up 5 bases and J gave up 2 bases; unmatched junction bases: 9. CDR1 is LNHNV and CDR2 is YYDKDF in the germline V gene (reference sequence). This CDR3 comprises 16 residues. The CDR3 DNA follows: TGTGCCACCAGCTTCGGGGGGGAAATTATCACAGATACGCAGTATTTT. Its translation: CATSFGGEIITDTQYF.

CDR3 in DNA: TGCGCCAGCAGCTTGGAGACAATTGGTGGAGCTTTCTTT. The encoded protein is CASSLETIGGAFF. The chain is built from TRBV5-1 and TRBJ1-1; D is unclear. V shed 0 bases and J shed 10 bases, with 13 bases lying between them. CDR3 length: 13 amino acids. CDR1 is SGHRS, CDR2 YFSETQ, per germline.

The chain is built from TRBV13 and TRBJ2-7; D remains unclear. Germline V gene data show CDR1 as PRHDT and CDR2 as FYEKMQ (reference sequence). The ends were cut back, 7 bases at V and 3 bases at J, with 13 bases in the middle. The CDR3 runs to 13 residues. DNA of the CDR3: TGTGCCAGCAATGGCGGTGACGTCTACGAGCAGTACTTC. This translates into CASNGGDVYEQYF.

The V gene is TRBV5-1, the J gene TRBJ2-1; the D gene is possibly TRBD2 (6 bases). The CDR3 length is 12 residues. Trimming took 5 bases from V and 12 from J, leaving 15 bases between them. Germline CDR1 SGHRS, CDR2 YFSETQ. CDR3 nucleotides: TGCGCCAGCAGTAGCGGCGTGAAAGGGCAGTTCTTC. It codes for CASSSGVKGQFF.

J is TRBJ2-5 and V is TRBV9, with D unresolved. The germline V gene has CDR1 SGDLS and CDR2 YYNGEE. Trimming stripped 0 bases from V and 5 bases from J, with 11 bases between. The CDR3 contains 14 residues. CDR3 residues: CASSVGTSPETQYF. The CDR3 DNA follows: TGTGCCAGCAGCGTAGGAACTTCCCCCGAGACCCAGTACTTC.

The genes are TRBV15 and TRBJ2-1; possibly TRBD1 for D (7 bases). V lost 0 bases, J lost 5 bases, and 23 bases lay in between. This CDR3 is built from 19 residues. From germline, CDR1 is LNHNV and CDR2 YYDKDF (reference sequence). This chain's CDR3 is CATSRDFGGRTGGDNEQFF. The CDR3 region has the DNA TGTGCCACCAGCAGAGATTTCGGGGGAAGGACAGGAGGAGACAATGAGCAGTTCTTC. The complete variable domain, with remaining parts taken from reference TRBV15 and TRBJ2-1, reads DAMVIQNPRYQVTQFGKPVTLSCSQTLNHNVMYWYQQKSSQAPKLLFHYYDKDFNNEADTPDNFQSRRPNTSFCFLDIRSPGLGDTAMYLCATSRDFGGRTGGDNEQFFGPGTRLTVL.

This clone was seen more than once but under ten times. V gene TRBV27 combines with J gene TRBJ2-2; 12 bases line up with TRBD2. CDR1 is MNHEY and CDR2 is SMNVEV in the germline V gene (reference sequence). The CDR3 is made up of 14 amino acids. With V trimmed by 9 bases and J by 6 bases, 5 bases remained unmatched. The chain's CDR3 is CARASGRAPGELFF. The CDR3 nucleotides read TGTGCCAGAGCTAGCGGGAGGGCGCCCGGGGAGCTGTTTTTT.

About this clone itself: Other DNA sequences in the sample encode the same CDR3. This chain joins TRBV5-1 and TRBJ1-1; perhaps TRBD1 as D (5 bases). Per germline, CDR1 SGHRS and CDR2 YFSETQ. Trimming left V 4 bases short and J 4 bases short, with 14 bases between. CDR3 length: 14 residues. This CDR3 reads CASSPDGGSTEAFF. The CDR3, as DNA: TGCGCCAGCAGCCCGGACGGGGGGAGCACTGAAGCTTTCTTT.

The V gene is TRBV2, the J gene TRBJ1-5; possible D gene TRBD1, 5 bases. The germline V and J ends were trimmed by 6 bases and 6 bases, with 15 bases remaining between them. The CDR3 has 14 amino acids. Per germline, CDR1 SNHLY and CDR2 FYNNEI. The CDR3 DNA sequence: TGTGCCAGCAGCGAGGCGGGGGGGAGTCAGCCCCAGCATTTT. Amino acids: CASSEAGGSQPQHF.

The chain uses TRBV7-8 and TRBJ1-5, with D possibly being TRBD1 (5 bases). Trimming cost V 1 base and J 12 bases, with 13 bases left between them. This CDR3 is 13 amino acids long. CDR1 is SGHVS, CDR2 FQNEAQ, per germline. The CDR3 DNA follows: TGTGCCAGCAGCTTAGGGCCGGGGCACGGCCAGCATTTT. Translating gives CASSLGPGHGQHF.

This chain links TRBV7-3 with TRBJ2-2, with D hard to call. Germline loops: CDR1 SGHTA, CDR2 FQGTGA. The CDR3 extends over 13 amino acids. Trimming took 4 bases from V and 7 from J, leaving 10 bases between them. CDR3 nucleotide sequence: TGTGCCAGCAGCTCCTCAGTTGTCGGGGAGCTGTTTTTT. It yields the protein CASSSSVVGELFF.

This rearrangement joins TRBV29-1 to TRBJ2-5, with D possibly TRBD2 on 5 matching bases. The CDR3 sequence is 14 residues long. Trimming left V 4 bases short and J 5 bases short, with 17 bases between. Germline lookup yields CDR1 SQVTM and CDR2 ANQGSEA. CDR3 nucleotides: TGCAGCGTTGGACGGGTAGGACCGGGGGAGACCCAGTACTTC. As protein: CSVGRVGPGETQYF.

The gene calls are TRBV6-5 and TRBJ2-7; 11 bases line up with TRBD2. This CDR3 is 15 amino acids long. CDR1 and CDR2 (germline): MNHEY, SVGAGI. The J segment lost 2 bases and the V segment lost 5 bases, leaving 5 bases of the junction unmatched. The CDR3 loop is CASSRPGLAAYEQYF. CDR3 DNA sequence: TGTGCCAGCAGTAGACCGGGACTAGCGGCCTACGAGCAGTACTTC.

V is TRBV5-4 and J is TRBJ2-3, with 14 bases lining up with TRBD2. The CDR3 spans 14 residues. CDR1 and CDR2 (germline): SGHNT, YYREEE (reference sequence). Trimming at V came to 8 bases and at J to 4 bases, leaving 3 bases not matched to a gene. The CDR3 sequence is CARRLAGGADTQYF. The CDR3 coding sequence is TGTGCCAGGAGACTAGCGGGAGGGGCAGATACGCAGTATTTT.

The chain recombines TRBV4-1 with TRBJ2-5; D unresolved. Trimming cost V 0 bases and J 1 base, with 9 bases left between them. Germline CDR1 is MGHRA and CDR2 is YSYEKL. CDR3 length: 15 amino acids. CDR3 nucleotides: TGCGCCAGCAGCCAAGATCGACGGCTCCAAGAGACCCAGTACTTC. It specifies CASSQDRRLQETQYF.

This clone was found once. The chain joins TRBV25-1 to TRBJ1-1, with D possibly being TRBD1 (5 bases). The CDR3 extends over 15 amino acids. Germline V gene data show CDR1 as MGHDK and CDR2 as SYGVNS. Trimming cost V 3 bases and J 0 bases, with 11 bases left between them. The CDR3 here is CASSDRPGLNTEAFF. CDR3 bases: TGTGCCAGCAGTGATAGGCCGGGGCTGAACACTGAAGCTTTCTTT.

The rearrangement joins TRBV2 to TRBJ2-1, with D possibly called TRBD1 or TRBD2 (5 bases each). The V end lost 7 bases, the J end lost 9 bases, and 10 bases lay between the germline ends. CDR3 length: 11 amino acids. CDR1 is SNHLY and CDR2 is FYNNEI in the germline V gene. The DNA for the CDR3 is TGTGCCAGCAAGGGGAGTAGTGAGCAGTTCTTC. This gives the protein CASKGSSEQFF.

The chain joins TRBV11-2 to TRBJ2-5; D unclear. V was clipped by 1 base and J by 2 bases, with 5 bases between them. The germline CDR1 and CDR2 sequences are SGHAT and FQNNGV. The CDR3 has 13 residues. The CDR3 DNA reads TGTGCCAGCAGCTTAGCCACACAAGAGACCCAGTACTTC. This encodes CASSLATQETQYF.

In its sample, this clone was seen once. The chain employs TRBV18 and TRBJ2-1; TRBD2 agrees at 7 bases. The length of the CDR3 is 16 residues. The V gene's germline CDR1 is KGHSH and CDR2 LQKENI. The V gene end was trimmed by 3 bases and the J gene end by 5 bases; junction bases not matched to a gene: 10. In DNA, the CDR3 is TGTGCCAGCTCACCCACTGTCTTGGCGGGGGACAATGAGCAGTTCTTC. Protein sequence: CASSPTVLAGDNEQFF.

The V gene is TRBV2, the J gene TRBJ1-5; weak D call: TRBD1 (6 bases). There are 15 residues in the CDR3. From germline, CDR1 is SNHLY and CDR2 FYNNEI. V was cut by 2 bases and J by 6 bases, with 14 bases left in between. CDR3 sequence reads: CASSEFGGRFQPQHF. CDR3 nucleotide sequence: TGTGCCAGCAGTGAATTTGGGGGGCGATTTCAGCCCCAGCATTTT.

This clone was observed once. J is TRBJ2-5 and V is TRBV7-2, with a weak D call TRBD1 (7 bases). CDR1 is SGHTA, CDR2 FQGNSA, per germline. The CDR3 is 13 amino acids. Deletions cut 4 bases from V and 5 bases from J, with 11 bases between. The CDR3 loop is CASSSRGVETQYF. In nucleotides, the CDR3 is TGTGCCAGCAGCTCCAGGGGGGTGGAGACCCAGTACTTC.

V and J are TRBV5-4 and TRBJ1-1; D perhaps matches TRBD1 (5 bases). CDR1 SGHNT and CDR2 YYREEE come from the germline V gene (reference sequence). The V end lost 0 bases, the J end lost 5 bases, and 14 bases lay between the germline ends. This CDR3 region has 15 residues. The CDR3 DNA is TGTGCCAGCAGCTTGGCCGGGGGGAAGGAAACTGAAGCTTTCTTT. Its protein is CASSLAGGKETEAFF. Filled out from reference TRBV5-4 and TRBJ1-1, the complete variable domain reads ETGVTQSPTHLIKTRGQQVTLRCSSQSGHNTVSWYQQALGQGPQFIFQYYREEENGRGNFPPRFSGLQFPNYSSELNVNALELDDSALYLCASSLAGGKETEAFFGQGTRLTVV.

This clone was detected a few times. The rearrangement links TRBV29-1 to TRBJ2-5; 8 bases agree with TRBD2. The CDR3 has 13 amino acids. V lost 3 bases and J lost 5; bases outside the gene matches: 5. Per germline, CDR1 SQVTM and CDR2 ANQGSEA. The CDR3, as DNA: TGCAGCGTTGATTACCAGCGGGGGGAGACCCAGTACTTC. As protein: CSVDYQRGETQYF.

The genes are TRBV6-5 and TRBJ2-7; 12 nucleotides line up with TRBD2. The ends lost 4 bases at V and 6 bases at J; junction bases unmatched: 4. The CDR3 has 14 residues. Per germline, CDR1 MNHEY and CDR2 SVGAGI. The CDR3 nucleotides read TGTGCCAGCAGTTTAGCGACTAGCGGGGGCGAGCAGTACTTC. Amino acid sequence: CASSLATSGGEQYF.

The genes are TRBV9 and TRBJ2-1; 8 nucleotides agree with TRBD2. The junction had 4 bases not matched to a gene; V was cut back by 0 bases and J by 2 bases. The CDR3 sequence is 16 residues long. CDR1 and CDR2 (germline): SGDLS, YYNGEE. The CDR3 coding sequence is TGTGCCAGCAGCGTAGAGCGGGGGCCTACCTACAATGAGCAGTTCTTC. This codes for CASSVERGPTYNEQFF.

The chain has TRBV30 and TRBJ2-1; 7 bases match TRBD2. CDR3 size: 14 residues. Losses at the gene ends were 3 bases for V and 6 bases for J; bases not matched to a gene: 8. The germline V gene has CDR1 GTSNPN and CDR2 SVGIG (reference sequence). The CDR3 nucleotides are TGTGCCTGGAGGTTTGCGGGAGTTGTCAATGAGCAGTTCTTC. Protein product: CAWRFAGVVNEQFF.

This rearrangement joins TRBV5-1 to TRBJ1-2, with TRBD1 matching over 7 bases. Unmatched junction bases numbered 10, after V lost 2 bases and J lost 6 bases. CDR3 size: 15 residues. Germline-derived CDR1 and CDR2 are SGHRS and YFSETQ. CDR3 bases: TGCGCCAGCAGCTTTGGGGGACAGAAGTTTCATGGCTACACCTTC. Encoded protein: CASSFGGQKFHGYTF.

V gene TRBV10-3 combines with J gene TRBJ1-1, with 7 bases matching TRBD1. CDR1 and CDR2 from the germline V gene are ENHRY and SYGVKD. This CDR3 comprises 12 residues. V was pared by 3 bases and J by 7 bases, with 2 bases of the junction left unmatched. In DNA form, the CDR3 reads TGTGCCATCAGTGATAGGGACAGTGAAGCTTTCTTT. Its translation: CAISDRDSEAFF.

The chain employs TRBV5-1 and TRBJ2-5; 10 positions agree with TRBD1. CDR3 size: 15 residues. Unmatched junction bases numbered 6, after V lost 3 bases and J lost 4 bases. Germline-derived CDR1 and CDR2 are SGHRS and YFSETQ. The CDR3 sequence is CASSWGTGEIETQYF. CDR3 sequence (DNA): TGCGCCAGCAGCTGGGGGACAGGGGAAATAGAGACCCAGTACTTC.